These 17 T cell receptor beta chains share one sample of origin, sequenced in a study of cytomegalovirus exposure and HLA in healthy donors. Repertoires were generated with immunoSEQ multiplex PCR, while TCRdb's copy carries only in-frame clones and drops some. The profile shows approximately 200,000 clones, around 90% of them singletons. Input material: PBMCs. These receptors all stem from a young woman in good health and CMV-seronegative.

This rearrangement joins TRBV27 to TRBJ2-7; no definite D call. This CDR3 spans 14 amino acids. Trimming stripped 5 bases from V and 3 bases from J, with 14 bases between. Germline V gene data show CDR1 as MNHEY and CDR2 as SMNVEV (reference sequence). This CDR3 reads CASSLQAGHYEQYF. CDR3 sequence (DNA): TGTGCCAGCAGTCTTCAGGCTGGCCACTACGAGCAGTACTTC.

This chain links TRBV2 with TRBJ1-4, with TRBD1 matching 7 bases. After removal of 5 bases from V and 8 bases from J, the junction contained 11 bases not matched to a gene. The CDR3 has 15 amino acids. CDR1 and CDR2 from the germline V gene are SNHLY and FYNNEI. The DNA of the CDR3 is TGTGCCAGCAGTCGCCCTCGACAGGGATTAGAAAAACTGTTTTTT. It yields the protein CASSRPRQGLEKLFF.

The chain joins TRBV5-1 to TRBJ2-5, with TRBD2 matching 7 bases. This CDR3 has 19 residues. Per germline, CDR1 SGHRS and CDR2 YFSETQ. Trimming removed 0 bases from V and 5 bases from J; junction bases left unmatched: 19. CDR3 DNA sequence: TGCGCCAGCAGCTTGGGAGCGGGATTGGGGCTCGGCTCCTTTGAGACCCAGTACTTC. This codes for CASSLGAGLGLGSFETQYF.

This rearrangement joins TRBV29-1 to TRBJ2-7; 8 bases line up with TRBD1. V was pared by 6 bases and J by 4 bases, with 5 bases of the junction left unmatched. Germline lookup yields CDR1 SQVTM and CDR2 ANQGSEA. This CDR3 region has 12 residues. CDR3 in amino acids: CSVSRDRYEQYF. CDR3 sequence (DNA): TGCAGCGTCTCCCGGGACAGGTACGAGCAGTACTTC.

The rearrangement uses TRBV29-1 and TRBJ2-1; the match to TRBD1 covers 9 bases. Germline-derived CDR1 and CDR2 are SQVTM and ANQGSEA. The trim removed 4 bases at V and 8 bases at J, leaving 12 bases unmatched. The CDR3 covers 15 residues. CDR3 coding DNA: TGCAGCGTTGGTACAGGGGGCGCTTTTATGGATGAGCAGTTCTTC. Translated, it gives CSVGTGGAFMDEQFF.

The genes are TRBV7-9 and TRBJ1-2, with D possibly TRBD1 on 5 matching bases. V was clipped by 2 bases and J by 4 bases, with 8 bases between them. Germline loops: CDR1 SEHNR, CDR2 FQNEAQ (reference sequence). This CDR3 region has 13 residues. This CDR3 reads CASSLQGSYGYTF. CDR3 in DNA: TGTGCCAGCAGCTTACAGGGCAGCTATGGCTACACCTTC.

The chain recombines TRBV15 with TRBJ1-2, with a weak D call TRBD1 (5 bases). Germline values: CDR1 LNHNV, CDR2 YYDKDF (reference sequence). This CDR3 comprises 17 residues. V lost 0 bases and J 6 bases, leaving 20 bases between the germline ends. CDR3 sequence (DNA): TGTGCCACCAGCAGAGATCGGAGGGAGGCAGGGAGGGATGGCTACACCTTC. It translates to CATSRDRREAGRDGYTF.

The chain uses TRBV28 and TRBJ2-6; the D is unclear. This CDR3 is 13 amino acids long. The V and J ends lost 8 bases and 4 bases respectively, with 9 bases between them. Germline CDR1 reads MDHEN; CDR2 reads SYDVKM. The CDR3 protein is CASAGSGANVLTF. The CDR3 bases are TGTGCCAGCGCAGGATCCGGGGCCAACGTCCTGACTTTC.

V and J are TRBV5-1 and TRBJ2-5, with 15 bases fitting TRBD2. V lost 4 bases and J lost 5; bases outside the gene matches: 9. The V gene's germline CDR1 is SGHRS and CDR2 YFSETQ. This CDR3 has 17 residues. The CDR3 nucleotides read TGCGCCAGCAGCGAATGGACTAGCGGGAGGGCCCCGGAGACCCAGTACTTC. Its translation is CASSEWTSGRAPETQYF.

The rearrangement uses TRBV5-4 and TRBJ2-3; D is perhaps TRBD2 (5 bases). Trimming removed 4 bases from V and 3 bases from J, with 12 bases in between. The germline V gene has CDR1 SGHNT and CDR2 YYREEE (reference sequence). This CDR3 spans 14 amino acids. DNA for the CDR3: TGTGCCAGCAGCCTAGGAGGTGGGACAGATACGCAGTATTTT. Protein: CASSLGGGTDTQYF.

The CDR3 here is CAWSVQLLLFF. As DNA, the CDR3 is TGTGCCTGGAGTGTACAGCTTCTACTGTTCTTC. The chain employs TRBV30 and TRBJ2-1; D ambiguous. The V end was cut by 0 bases, the J end by 15 bases, with 12 bases between. The CDR3 totals 11 residues. Germline V CDR1 and CDR2: GTSNPN, SVGIG (reference sequence).

The J gene is TRBJ1-5, the V gene TRBV2; D is ambiguous. The CDR3 totals 15 residues. CDR1 is SNHLY and CDR2 is FYNNEI in the germline V gene. Trimming stripped 3 bases from V and 4 bases from J, with 13 bases between. CDR3 bases: TGTGCCAGCAGTGATGTAACTAACGGGAATCAGCCCCAGCATTTT. This gives the protein CASSDVTNGNQPQHF.

This clone was seen only a few times. The J gene is TRBJ1-2, the V gene TRBV4-3, with 11 nucleotides matching TRBD1. Germline-derived CDR1 and CDR2 are LGHNA and YSLEER. Trimming at V came to 4 bases and at J to 2 bases, leaving 3 bases not matched to a gene. This CDR3 contains 15 residues. The CDR3 spells CASSRGTGGNYGYTF. The CDR3 bases are TGCGCCAGCAGCCGGGGGACAGGGGGGAACTATGGCTACACCTTC.

The chain uses TRBV13 and TRBJ2-1; 8 bases map to TRBD1. This CDR3 is built from 15 residues. CDR1 PRHDT and CDR2 FYEKMQ come from the germline V gene (reference sequence). The V gene end was trimmed by 5 bases and the J gene end by 2 bases; junction bases not matched to a gene: 5. CDR3 sequence: CASSLDRGPYNEQFF. DNA of the CDR3: TGTGCCAGCAGCCTCGACAGGGGCCCCTACAATGAGCAGTTCTTC.

This chain connects TRBV5-4 to TRBJ1-1, with 11 positions matching TRBD1. The V gene's germline CDR1 is SGHNT and CDR2 YYREEE (reference sequence). V gave up 3 bases and J gave up 1 base; unmatched junction bases: 5. The CDR3 loop spans 16 amino acids. The CDR3 DNA reads as TGTGCCAGCAGCTCCAGGACAGGGGGCTCGAACACTGAAGCTTTCTTT. Protein: CASSSRTGGSNTEAFF.

This chain uses TRBV4-3 with TRBJ2-3; D is possibly TRBD2 (6 bases). V was pared by 0 bases and J by 9 bases, with 16 bases between. The CDR3 spans 15 residues. CDR1 and CDR2 (germline): LGHNA, YSLEER. The DNA of the CDR3 is TGCGCCAGCAGCCAAGATAGCGGCCCCCCCGGGACGCAGTATTTT. Protein product: CASSQDSGPPGTQYF.

This clone has a handful of counts. This sequence joins TRBV27 and TRBJ2-7, with 7 bases fitting TRBD1. The V segment lost 2 bases and the J segment 2 bases; nucleotides outside the gene matches: 3. Germline CDR1 is MNHEY and CDR2 is SMNVEV (reference sequence). The CDR3 sequence is 14 residues long. The CDR3 protein is CASSLTGEAYEQYF. DNA for the CDR3: TGTGCCAGCAGTTTAACAGGGGAAGCCTACGAGCAGTACTTC.